The rows below give T cell receptor beta chains drawn from one sample of a study of T cell changes during pregnancy in multiple sclerosis. Profiling relied on immunoSEQ multiplex PCR, and the TCRdb table lists in-frame clones only, not all of them. The profile covers about 57,000 clones, with 92% appearing a single time and just under 0.2% taken by the ten largest. Here the sequenced sample was CD4+ T cells from peripheral blood mononuclear cells, taken in the second trimester of pregnancy. The source is a female donor with multiple sclerosis, enrolled in a pregnancy study. CDR3s include the opening cysteine and the closing phenylalanine or tryptophan. Each record gives: D gene, clone size, J gene, V gene, CDR3 protein, CDR3 DNA. D genes are given only for firm matches. Not all rows give a size; the values are once, few, many and, for expanded clones, a class.

D: TRBD2; size: -; J: TRBJ2-3; V: TRBV5-6; CDR3: CANSLLGLARADTQYF; DNA: TGTGCCAACAGCTTATTGGGACTAGCGAGAGCCGATACGCAGTATTTT
D: -; size: -; J: TRBJ1-5; V: TRBV6-5; CDR3: CASSLSFRGSQPQHF; DNA: TGTGCCAGCAGCCTCAGCTTCAGGGGTAGTCAGCCCCAGCATTTT
D: TRBD2; size: once; J: TRBJ2-3; V: TRBV7-2; CDR3: CASSPSGGPRSTDTQYF; DNA: TGTGCCAGCAGCCCTAGCGGGGGACCCCGTAGCACAGATACGCAGTATTTT
D: TRBD1; size: -; J: TRBJ2-5; V: TRBV9; CDR3: CASSEVYRTGGKETQYF; DNA: TGTGCCAGCAGCGAGGTGTACAGGACAGGGGGCAAGGAGACCCAGTACTTC
D: -; size: -; J: TRBJ2-1; V: TRBV7-6; CDR3: CASSPRPSAAYNEQFF; DNA: TGTGCCAGCAGCCCACGGCCTTCGGCGGCCTACAATGAGCAGTTCTTC
D: TRBD1; size: -; J: TRBJ1-2; V: TRBV29-1; CDR3: CSVGTGDPYGYTF; DNA: TGCAGCGTTGGGACAGGGGATCCCTATGGCTACACCTTC
D: -; size: -; J: TRBJ1-2; V: TRBV20-1; CDR3: CSAKGLGGYTF; DNA: TGCAGTGCTAAGGGGTTGGGAGGCTACACCTTC
D: -; size: -; J: TRBJ1-4; V: TRBV28; CDR3: CASTNTGYNEKLFF; DNA: TGTGCCAGCACCAATACAGGGTATAATGAAAAACTGTTTTTT
D: -; size: -; J: TRBJ2-7; V: TRBV15; CDR3: CATSRGGNLWNEQYF; DNA: TGTGCCACCAGCAGAGGCGGGAACCTTTGGAACGAGCAGTACTTC
D: -; size: -; J: TRBJ2-3; V: TRBV5-5; CDR3: CASIRRGRDTDTQYF; DNA: TGTGCCAGCATACGAAGGGGCAGGGACACAGATACGCAGTATTTT
D: TRBD1; size: -; J: TRBJ1-4; V: TRBV14; CDR3: CASSQRTGGNEKLFF; DNA: TGTGCCAGCAGCCAACGGACAGGGGGAAATGAAAAACTGTTTTTT
D: TRBD2; size: -; J: TRBJ2-2; V: TRBV19; CDR3: CASSISLAGYTGELFF; DNA: TGTGCCAGTAGTATCTCACTAGCGGGGTACACCGGGGAGCTGTTTTTT
D: -; size: -; J: TRBJ1-2; V: TRBV28; CDR3: CASSYRVGRGYTF; DNA: TGTGCCAGCAGTTACCGGGTGGGGCGCGGCTACACCTTC
D: -; size: -; J: TRBJ2-1; V: TRBV11-3; CDR3: CASSLGQYNEQFF; DNA: TGTGCCAGCAGCTTAGGTCAGTACAATGAGCAGTTCTTC
D: -; size: -; J: TRBJ1-5; V: TRBV5-1; CDR3: CASSLDGSQRIPQHF; DNA: TGCGCCAGCAGCTTGGACGGGTCCCAGAGGATCCCCCAGCATTTT
D: TRBD2; size: -; J: TRBJ2-3; V: TRBV2; CDR3: CASIRLAGGRADTQYF; DNA: TGTGCCAGCATTCGACTAGCGGGAGGGCGGGCGGATACGCAGTATTTT
D: TRBD1; size: -; J: TRBJ2-7; V: TRBV9; CDR3: CASSVATWGQGYEQYF; DNA: TGTGCCAGCAGCGTAGCGACCTGGGGACAGGGCTACGAGCAGTACTTC
D: -; size: -; J: TRBJ1-5; V: TRBV28; CDR3: CASSLGTISVDQPQHF; DNA: TGTGCCAGCAGTTTGGGGACAATTAGTGTCGATCAGCCCCAGCATTTT
D: -; size: -; J: TRBJ1-2; V: TRBV20-1; CDR3: CSARSQKWCTF; DNA: TGCAGTGCTAGGAGCCAAAAGTGGTGCACCTTC
D: -; size: -; J: TRBJ2-2; V: TRBV9; CDR3: CASSGGGTGELFF; DNA: TGTGCCAGCAGCGGAGGGGGAACCGGGGAGCTGTTTTTT
D: TRBD1; size: once; J: TRBJ2-2; V: TRBV2; CDR3: CASSDPWTGPNTGELFF; DNA: TGTGCCAGCAGTGACCCTTGGACAGGACCGAACACCGGGGAGCTGTTTTTT
D: TRBD2; size: -; J: TRBJ2-3; V: TRBV27; CDR3: CASSRIGGGHEGTQYF; DNA: TGTGCCAGCAGTCGAATTGGCGGGGGGCATGAAGGTACGCAGTATTTT
D: TRBD2; size: -; J: TRBJ2-7; V: TRBV7-2; CDR3: CASSLGGGAAYEQYF; DNA: TGTGCCAGCAGCTTAGGGGGAGGGGCGGCCTACGAGCAGTACTTC
D: -; size: -; J: TRBJ1-3; V: TRBV1; CDR3: CTSSHISMKGDGNTIYF; DNA: TGCACCAGCAGCCATATAAGCATGAAGGGGGACGGAAACACCATATATTTT
D: -; size: -; J: TRBJ2-7; V: TRBV2; CDR3: CASQASLPSYEQYF; DNA: TGTGCCAGCCAGGCTAGCCTCCCTTCCTACGAGCAGTACTTC
D: TRBD1; size: -; J: TRBJ1-1; V: TRBV30; CDR3: CAWSQGAITEAFF; DNA: TGTGCCTGGAGTCAGGGGGCGATCACTGAAGCTTTCTTT
D: -; size: -; J: TRBJ1-3; V: TRBV6-6; CDR3: CASSLGGDGNTIYF; DNA: TGTGCCAGCTCCCTTGGAGGGGATGGAAACACCATATATTTT
D: -; size: -; J: TRBJ2-2; V: TRBV9; CDR3: CASSVVGRPGELFF; DNA: TGTGCCAGCAGCGTAGTCGGCAGGCCCGGGGAGCTGTTTTTT
D: TRBD1; size: once; J: TRBJ1-4; V: TRBV29-1; CDR3: CSVRQGDNEKLFF; DNA: TGCAGCGTTAGACAGGGGGATAATGAAAAACTGTTTTTT
D: -; size: -; J: TRBJ1-5; V: TRBV28; CDR3: CASSPRTLGQPQHF; DNA: TGTGCCAGCAGTCCTCGGACACTGGGTCAGCCCCAGCATTTT
D: -; size: -; J: TRBJ2-7; V: TRBV6-6; CDR3: CASSYSLPYEQYF; DNA: TGTGCCAGCAGTTACTCCCTCCCCTACGAGCAGTACTTC
D: -; size: -; J: TRBJ1-5; V: TRBV28; CDR3: CASRKRGFQPQHF; DNA: TGTGCCAGCAGGAAAAGGGGCTTCCAGCCCCAGCATTTT
D: TRBD1; size: few; J: TRBJ1-5; V: TRBV28; CDR3: CASIRREGAGNQPQHF; DNA: TGTGCCAGCATCCGGCGAGAGGGGGCGGGCAATCAGCCCCAGCATTTT
D: -; size: -; J: TRBJ1-5; V: TRBV7-2; CDR3: CASSLAPQHF; DNA: TGTGCCAGCAGCTTGGCACCCCAGCATTTT
D: -; size: -; J: TRBJ2-2; V: TRBV6-5; CDR3: CASSYDSLTGELFF; DNA: TGTGCCAGCAGTTACGACAGCCTCACCGGGGAGCTGTTTTTT
D: -; size: -; J: TRBJ2-3; V: TRBV19; CDR3: CASSIKTKRTDTQYF; DNA: TGTGCCAGTAGTATAAAAACGAAGAGGACAGATACGCAGTATTTT
D: -; size: -; J: TRBJ1-4; V: TRBV21-1; CDR3: CASPHWDRVEKLFF; DNA: TGTGCCAGCCCCCACTGGGACAGGGTTGAAAAACTGTTTTTT
D: -; size: -; J: TRBJ1-5; V: TRBV2; CDR3: CASSETRVQPQHF; DNA: TGTGCCAGCAGTGAAACCCGGGTTCAGCCCCAGCATTTT
D: TRBD1; size: -; J: TRBJ1-5; V: TRBV27; CDR3: CASRPDRGDQPQHF; DNA: TGTGCCAGCAGACCAGACAGGGGTGATCAGCCCCAGCATTTT
D: -; size: -; J: TRBJ1-2; V: TRBV7-2; CDR3: CASSLGGGGNYGYTF; DNA: TGTGCCAGCAGCTTAGGGGGCGGCGGTAACTATGGCTACACCTTC
D: -; size: -; J: TRBJ2-7; V: TRBV27; CDR3: CASKQGSSYEQYF; DNA: TGTGCCAGCAAACAGGGCAGCTCCTACGAGCAGTACTTC
D: -; size: -; J: TRBJ1-1; V: TRBV2; CDR3: CASSVTSQQPEAFF; DNA: TGTGCCAGCAGTGTTACTAGCCAACAGCCTGAAGCTTTCTTT
D: -; size: -; J: TRBJ2-7; V: TRBV5-4; CDR3: CASSPPFAAPYEQYF; DNA: TGTGCCAGCAGCCCCCCTTTTGCGGCACCCTACGAGCAGTACTTC
D: -; size: -; J: TRBJ2-6; V: TRBV6-1; CDR3: CASSELPGAGANVLTF; DNA: TGTGCCAGCAGTGAGCTTCCGGGAGCAGGGGCCAACGTCCTGACTTTC
D: -; size: -; J: TRBJ1-5; V: TRBV28; CDR3: CASSRLQGAHQPQHF; DNA: TGTGCCAGCAGTCGACTACAGGGAGCCCATCAGCCCCAGCATTTT
D: TRBD1; size: -; J: TRBJ2-5; V: TRBV15; CDR3: CATSREPTGGQETQYF; DNA: TGTGCCACCAGCAGAGAACCGACAGGGGGTCAAGAGACCCAGTACTTC
D: TRBD1; size: -; J: TRBJ2-1; V: TRBV4-1; CDR3: CASSQISGTVPSYNEQFF; DNA: TGCGCCAGCAGCCAGATTTCCGGGACAGTGCCCTCCTACAATGAGCAGTTCTTC
D: TRBD2; size: -; J: TRBJ2-1; V: TRBV13; CDR3: CASSLQTLRLAGGLKSYNEQFF; DNA: TGTGCCAGCAGCCTACAAACGCTCCGACTAGCGGGGGGGCTGAAGTCCTACAATGAGCAGTTCTTC
D: -; size: -; J: TRBJ1-5; V: TRBV30; CDR3: CAWSSGNQPQHF; DNA: TGTGCCTGGAGTTCCGGCAATCAGCCCCAGCATTTT
D: TRBD2; size: -; J: TRBJ2-1; V: TRBV28; CDR3: CASSLLVGLAGVGEQFF; DNA: TGTGCCAGCAGTTTATTAGTCGGGCTAGCGGGAGTTGGTGAGCAGTTCTTC
D: -; size: -; J: TRBJ2-1; V: TRBV2; CDR3: CASRGSLANEQFF; DNA: TGTGCCAGCAGAGGGAGCCTAGCAAACGAGCAGTTCTTC
D: -; size: -; J: TRBJ2-1; V: TRBV9; CDR3: CASSVAPRHSSDSEQFF; DNA: TGTGCCAGCAGCGTAGCCCCAAGACACTCTAGCGATAGTGAGCAGTTCTTC